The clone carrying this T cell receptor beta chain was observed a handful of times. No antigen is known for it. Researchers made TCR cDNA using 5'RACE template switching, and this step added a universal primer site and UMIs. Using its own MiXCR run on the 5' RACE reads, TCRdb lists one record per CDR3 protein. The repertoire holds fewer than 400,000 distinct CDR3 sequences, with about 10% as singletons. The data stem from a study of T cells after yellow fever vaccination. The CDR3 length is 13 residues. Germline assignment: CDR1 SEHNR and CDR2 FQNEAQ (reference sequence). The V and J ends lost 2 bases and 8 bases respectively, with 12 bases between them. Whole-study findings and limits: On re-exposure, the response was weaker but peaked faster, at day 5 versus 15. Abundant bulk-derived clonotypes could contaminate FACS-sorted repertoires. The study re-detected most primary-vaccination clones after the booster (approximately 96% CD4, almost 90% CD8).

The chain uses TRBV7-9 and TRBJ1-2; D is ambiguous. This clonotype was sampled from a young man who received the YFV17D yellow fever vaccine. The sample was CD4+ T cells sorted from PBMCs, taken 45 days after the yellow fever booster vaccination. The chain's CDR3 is CASSLYRGNGYTF. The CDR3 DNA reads TGTGCCAGCAGCTTATATCGAGGGAACGGCTACACCTTC. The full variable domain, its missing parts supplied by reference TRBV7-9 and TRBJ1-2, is DTGVSQNPRHKITKRGQNVTFRCDPISEHNRLYWYRQTLGQGPEFLTYFQNEAQLEKSRLLSDRFSAERPKGSFSTLEIQRTEQGDSAMYLCASSLYRGNGYTFGSGTRLTVV.